This entry concerns a single T cell receptor beta chain. The protocol was immunoSEQ multiplex PCR, while the TCRdb copy is restricted to in-frame clones and leaves out a portion. The sample lists some 400,000 clones, roughly 86% occurring once. This entry belongs to a study of blood T cell repertoires in COVID-19. The TCR was taken from a human donor with acute or convalescent COVID-19. The donor label of this sample is uncertain. Source material: peripheral blood.

CDR3 sequence (DNA): TGTGCCAGCTCACCCGAGCCCGGGAATTTGGACTATGGCTACACCTTC. Protein: CASSPEPGNLDYGYTF. The chain links TRBV18 to TRBJ1-2; no clear D gene. The germline gives CDR1 KGHSH, CDR2 LQKENI. Trimming shortened V by 3 bases and J by 3 bases, and 17 bases separated the two germline ends. This CDR3 is 16 amino acids long.